The 25 T cell receptor beta chains presented below share a single source sample, sequenced in a study of graft-versus-host responses after intestinal transplantation. Sequencing used immunoSEQ multiplex PCR; TCRdb keeps in-frame clones, though not all of them. The profile shows tens of thousands of clones, roughly 90% of them singletons. The sample was PBMCs, taken 26 days after transplant. These receptors were collected from a human patient who received an intestinal transplant, so some T cells may come from the graft donor.

CDR3 protein: CSVEDPERANYNEQFF. CDR3 coding DNA: TGCAGCGTTGAAGACCCGGAGAGGGCGAATTACAATGAGCAGTTCTTC. The chain employs TRBV29-1 and TRBJ2-1; D might be TRBD2 (5 bases). Germline loops: CDR1 SQVTM, CDR2 ANQGSEA. The ends were cut back, 0 bases at V and 4 bases at J, with 16 bases in the middle. CDR3 length equals 16 residues.

CDR3 in amino acids: CASRGGLAGANTGELFF. CDR3 bases: TGTGCCAGCAGGGGGGGACTAGCGGGGGCGAACACCGGGGAGCTGTTTTTT. The V gene is TRBV28, the J gene TRBJ2-2, with 14 positions matching TRBD2. Trimming at V came to 6 bases and at J to 0 bases, leaving 3 bases not matched to a gene. The CDR3 totals 17 residues. Germline V gene lookup returns CDR1 MDHEN and CDR2 SYDVKM. Based on the CDR3 plus reference TRBV28 and TRBJ2-2, the full variable domain is DVKVTQSSRYLVKRTGEKVFLECVQDMDHENMFWYRQDPGLGLRLIYFSYDVKMKEKGDIPEGYSVSREKKERFSLILESASTNQTSMYLCASRGGLAGANTGELFFGEGSRLTVL.

The chain is built from TRBV15 and TRBJ2-2; the match to TRBD2 covers 12 bases. The V and J ends lost 0 bases and 6 bases, in that order; junction bases with no gene match: 2. The germline V gene encodes CDR1 LNHNV and CDR2 YYDKDF (reference sequence). The length of the CDR3 is 16 residues. Here the CDR3 reads CATSRDSSGGAGELFF. In DNA, the CDR3 is TGTGCCACCAGCAGAGATTCTAGCGGGGGGGCCGGGGAGCTGTTTTTT.

With regard to this clone: The same CDR3 also results from other DNA sequences found in this sample. The V call is TRBV15, the J call TRBJ1-1; possibly TRBD1 for D (5 bases). The V end was cut by 5 bases, the J end by 6 bases, with 16 bases between. From germline, CDR1 is LNHNV and CDR2 YYDKDF (reference sequence). The CDR3 is 14 residues long. CDR3 sequence: CATSVRGNLAEAFF. CDR3 DNA sequence: TGTGCCACCAGCGTCCGGGGGAATTTAGCTGAAGCTTTCTTT.

The genes are TRBV9 and TRBJ1-1; D is unclear. Between the trimmed V and J ends, which lost 0 bases and 8 bases, there was a span of 11 bases. The CDR3 loop spans 13 amino acids. Germline V lookup: CDR1 SGDLS, CDR2 YYNGEE. This CDR3 reads CASSVGRDAEAFF. The DNA of the CDR3 is TGTGCCAGCAGCGTAGGGCGGGATGCCGAAGCTTTCTTT.

CDR3 sequence: CASSLGVRRVQAFF. DNA of the CDR3: TGTGCCAGCAGCTTGGGGGTCCGCAGGGTGCAAGCTTTCTTT. The chain is built from TRBV5-5 and TRBJ1-1; weak D call: TRBD1 (5 bases). CDR3 length equals 14 residues. V was trimmed by 0 bases and J by 9 bases, leaving 15 bases between them. Per the germline V gene, CDR1 is SGHKS and CDR2 is YYEKEE (reference sequence).

The chain has TRBV27 and TRBJ2-1, with TRBD2 as a possible D gene (7 bases). Germline CDR1 and CDR2: MNHEY and SMNVEV (reference sequence). V was trimmed by 2 bases and J by 7 bases, leaving 15 bases between them. The length of the CDR3 is 15 residues. For the CDR3, the DNA is TGTGCCAGCAGTTTACTGGGGGGGCAAGTAAATGAGCAGTTCTTC. Encoded protein: CASSLLGGQVNEQFF.

The CDR3 is CASSERLAEAEAFF. The CDR3 DNA reads as TGTGCCAGCAGTGAACGACTGGCCGAGGCAGAAGCTTTCTTT. This chain joins TRBV6-1 and TRBJ1-1; D remains ambiguous. Trimming removed 2 bases from V and 8 bases from J, with 15 bases in between. CDR1 and CDR2 (germline): MNHNS, SASEGT. CDR3 length: 14 residues.

The chain joins TRBV4-2 to TRBJ1-2; TRBD1 agrees at 8 bases. The ends lost 6 bases at V and 4 bases at J; junction bases unmatched: 7. The CDR3 is 14 residues long. CDR1 is LGHNA, CDR2 YNFKEQ, per germline. In nucleotides, the CDR3 is TGTGCCAGCAGTCAGACAACAGGGGGCTATGGCTACACCTTC. It encodes CASSQTTGGYGYTF.

V and J are TRBV5-4 and TRBJ1-1; D gene ambiguous. Per germline, CDR1 SGHNT and CDR2 YYREEE (reference sequence). The CDR3 covers 15 residues. The V gene lost 0 bases and the J gene lost 1 base, with 10 bases spanning the gap. CDR3 protein: CASSLAVTTNTEAFF. The CDR3 nucleotides read TGTGCCAGCAGCTTGGCCGTGACAACGAACACTGAAGCTTTCTTT.

This clone was picked up one time. This chain connects TRBV7-9 to TRBJ1-2; 7 bases line up with TRBD1. The CDR3 runs to 14 residues. With 3 bases clipped from V and 6 bases from J, the junction kept 7 bases outside the gene matches. Germline lookup yields CDR1 SEHNR and CDR2 FQNEAQ (reference sequence). The DNA for the CDR3 is TGTGCCAGCAGCTTCCCTGACCAGGGGGATGGCTACACCTTC. This codes for CASSFPDQGDGYTF.

The gene calls are TRBV27 and TRBJ1-2; D gene unclear. CDR1 and CDR2 from the germline V gene are MNHEY and SMNVEV (reference sequence). The CDR3 runs 14 residues. Trimming shortened V by 7 bases and J by 4 bases, and 16 bases separated the two germline ends. CDR3 in amino acids: CASKGGETIYGYTF. In nucleotides, the CDR3 is TGTGCCAGCAAGGGCGGGGAGACTATCTATGGCTACACCTTC.

The chain is built from TRBV18 and TRBJ2-2, with TRBD1 as a possible D gene (6 bases). There are 15 residues in the CDR3. Germline values: CDR1 KGHSH, CDR2 LQKENI. Trimming shortened V by 3 bases and J by 6 bases, and 14 bases separated the two germline ends. The CDR3 here is CASSPGQGQAGELFF. CDR3 in DNA: TGTGCCAGCTCACCGGGACAAGGCCAAGCCGGGGAGCTGTTTTTT.

The V and J genes are TRBV15 and TRBJ1-5; D possibly corresponds to TRBD1 (5 bases). Per germline, CDR1 LNHNV and CDR2 YYDKDF (reference sequence). V lost 5 bases and J lost 6, with 11 bases in between. The CDR3 is 13 residues long. The CDR3 reads CATSGSRVQPQHF. The CDR3 nucleotides read TGTGCCACCAGCGGGTCCAGGGTTCAGCCCCAGCATTTT.

The chain recombines TRBV15 with TRBJ2-5, with 9 bases that match TRBD1. Trimming took 2 bases from V and 5 from J; bases not matched to a gene: 3. This CDR3 spans 14 amino acids. Germline assignment: CDR1 LNHNV and CDR2 YYDKDF (reference sequence). CDR3 loop: CATSRTGQGETQYF. The CDR3 DNA is TGTGCCACCAGCAGAACCGGACAGGGGGAGACCCAGTACTTC.

The J gene is TRBJ1-4, the V gene TRBV5-1, with D maybe TRBD1 (5 bases). CDR3 length: 18 residues. V was clipped by 1 base and J by 3 bases, with 19 bases between them. Germline V gene sequence: CDR1 SGHRS, CDR2 YFSETQ. As DNA, the CDR3 is TGCGCCAGCAGCTTGAAAGGTGGAGGGGAGCCGGCTAATGAAAAACTGTTTTTT. Translation: CASSLKGGGEPANEKLFF.

The chain is built from TRBV28 and TRBJ1-5, with D possibly being TRBD1 (6 bases). This CDR3 contains 18 residues. Trimming cost V 2 bases and J 7 bases, with 24 bases left between them. Germline V gene sequence: CDR1 MDHEN, CDR2 SYDVKM. The CDR3 DNA sequence: TGTGCCAGCAGTTTACCCACCCCTTCAGCCAGGGGCAGGCAGCCCCAGCATTTT. It is translated as CASSLPTPSARGRQPQHF.

This clone was found once. The rearrangement uses TRBV5-1 and TRBJ2-3; D may be TRBD1 (6 bases). V lost 2 bases to trimming and J lost 4 bases, with 11 bases between them. The germline V gene encodes CDR1 SGHRS and CDR2 YFSETQ. The CDR3 runs 14 residues. The CDR3 DNA is TGCGCCAGCAGCTTTCACAGGGTTGCAGATACGCAGTATTTT. Its translation: CASSFHRVADTQYF.

The V gene is TRBV15, the J gene TRBJ1-1; D remains unclear. This CDR3 has 15 amino acids. CDR1 is LNHNV, CDR2 YYDKDF, per germline (reference sequence). V was cut by 1 base and J by 3 bases, with 12 bases left in between. CDR3 in amino acids: CATSRGGELDTEAFF. As DNA, the CDR3 is TGTGCCACCAGCAGAGGCGGGGAGTTGGACACTGAAGCTTTCTTT. Filled out from reference TRBV15 and TRBJ1-1, the complete variable domain reads DAMVIQNPRYQVTQFGKPVTLSCSQTLNHNVMYWYQQKSSQAPKLLFHYYDKDFNNEADTPDNFQSRRPNTSFCFLDIRSPGLGDTAMYLCATSRGGELDTEAFFGQGTRLTVV.

This rearrangement joins TRBV19 to TRBJ2-7; 8 bases fit TRBD2. With V trimmed by 3 bases and J by 3 bases, 7 bases remained unmatched. The CDR3 consists of 15 residues. CDR1 is LNHDA and CDR2 is SQIVND in the germline V gene (reference sequence). The CDR3 region is CASSMRREVIYEQYF. As DNA, the CDR3 is TGTGCCAGTAGTATGAGGCGGGAGGTCATCTACGAGCAGTACTTC.

The J gene is TRBJ2-5, the V gene TRBV28, with 8 bases fitting TRBD1. V lost 3 bases and J lost 2; bases outside the gene matches: 8. Germline CDR1 reads MDHEN; CDR2 reads SYDVKM. CDR3 size: 16 residues. CDR3 loop: CASSFRTGRSQETQYF. CDR3 DNA sequence: TGTGCCAGCAGTTTCCGGACAGGGAGGTCGCAAGAGACCCAGTACTTC.

This chain links TRBV27 with TRBJ2-3; D is uncertain. CDR1 MNHEY and CDR2 SMNVEV come from the germline V gene (reference sequence). V was trimmed by 10 bases and J by 7 bases, leaving 21 bases between them. The CDR3 length is 14 residues. As DNA, the CDR3 is TGTGCCATCCTAGACCCGCAGACCCCTCATACGCAGTATTTT. This gives the protein CAILDPQTPHTQYF.

V usage is TRBV5-4 and J usage is TRBJ2-3; TRBD2 aligns across 9 bases. V shed 2 bases, J shed 0 bases, and the junction held 4 bases outside the gene matches. CDR1 SGHNT and CDR2 YYREEE come from the germline V gene (reference sequence). This CDR3 comprises 16 residues. This chain's CDR3 is CASSFGLAGSTDTQYF. CDR3 nucleotide sequence: TGTGCCAGCAGCTTTGGGCTAGCGGGAAGCACAGATACGCAGTATTTT.

This sequence joins TRBV27 and TRBJ2-7, with D possibly matching TRBD2 (6 bases). The CDR3 extends over 15 amino acids. The V and J ends lost 3 bases and 3 bases respectively, with 15 bases between them. Germline assignment: CDR1 MNHEY and CDR2 SMNVEV (reference sequence). CDR3 DNA: TGTGCCAGCAGTTTGCGCGGGGTTGGGCACTACGAGCAGTACTTC. It is translated as CASSLRGVGHYEQYF.

The rearrangement links TRBV6-1 to TRBJ2-1; TRBD1 aligns across 11 bases. The CDR3 contains 15 residues. Germline lookup yields CDR1 MNHNS and CDR2 SASEGT. Trimming cost V 4 bases and J 6 bases; bases outside gene matches: 5. The CDR3 nucleotides are TGTGCCAGCAGTGCCGGGACAGGGGGTGGCAATGAGCAGTTCTTC. Translating gives CASSAGTGGGNEQFF.